This TCR beta chain is from a study of blood T cell repertoires in COVID-19 (dated by TCRdb to the early 2020s). For the wider study: Samples from collaborators originated in the United States, Italy and Spain and spanned both the acute and convalescent phases of COVID-19. The material from the prospective study consisted of cDNA or gDNA derived from T cells, B-cell-depleted T cells, or PBMCs. Subjects who had been exposed to COVID-19, were actively infected with it, or had recovered from it provided the deeply sampled blood TCRbeta repertoires that made up the dataset. A freely available public database, intended as a resource for researchers studying the immune response to SARS-CoV-2, is where the repertoires were released. The samples were drawn from the first 160 participants of the ongoing ImmuneRACE study and from under 1,500 subjects provided by 6 global collaborators. A de-identified subject ID, COVID-19 status, age in years and sex were almost always included in the sample metadata. Where available, HLA class I and class II types were obtained from metadata supplied by the sample provider rather than from assay-based typing.

The immunoSEQ Assay, a bias-controlled multiplex PCR, was used to amplify TCRbeta CDR3 regions from genomic DNA. In the source study's methods: The number of nucleated cells in each sample was estimated by amplification of reference gene primers within the assay. To quantify the absolute abundance of each unique TCRbeta CDR3 rearrangement, sequence reads were collapsed and filtered. Productive Simpson clonality was computed per sample as the square root of Simpson's diversity index over productive rearrangements. What TCRdb holds here is the immuneACCESS table cut down to in-frame rearrangements. Part of the clones is not present; checked against another copy, under half of the missing clones reflect an unresolved V gene, and the others are unexplained. V, J and clone size derive from that table, while D and trimming were established from the DNA sequence. The sample profile shows nearly 55,000 clones; 70% to 90% of them were found once. The ten biggest clones cover approximately 10% of the sample.

As concerns this clone: It lacks a known antigen. Base-call qualities are not available, and no considerably larger clone is one nucleotide away.

The collaborating institutions used their own protocols to collect whole blood in K2EDTA tubes. For TCRbeta analysis, collaborators shipped samples in one of three forms: frozen whole blood, isolated PBMCs, or DNA extracted from either of those sample types. Paper-wide results and their limitations: The amount of clinical and demographic metadata varied by source and participant and was provided uncurated.

V and J are truncated by 10 bases and 2 bases respectively, leaving an intervening sequence of 14 bases. The CDR3 starts with the cysteine, ends with the phenylalanine, and has 13 residues. Kept here is only the CDR3 DNA, which spans 39 bases and is read in frame from base 1. CDR1 MGHDK and CDR2 SYGVNS were looked up in the germline V gene. The specimen was peripheral blood. The sequence was obtained from a man aged 70 or older with active COVID-19. Recombination joined TRBV25-1 with TRBJ2-5, with the D gene not confidently named. Here the CDR3 is given as CATQNGQQETQYF. At the DNA level, the sequence is TGTGCCACGCAGAATGGGCAGCAAGAGACCCAGTACTTC.